Listed below are T cell receptor beta chains from one sample, sequenced in a study of T cells in Graves' hyperthyroidism and ophthalmopathy. TCRdb re-derived calls from the multiplex PCR reads in MiXCR, one entry per CDR3 protein. This table holds some 600,000 distinct CDR3 sequences, approximately 15% found once. Input material: blood. These receptor sequences come from a woman in her 30s with Graves' hyperthyroidism that later progressed to Graves' ophthalmopathy. Both conserved end residues are part of each CDR3. Fields, in order: D gene, V gene, J gene, clone size, CDR3 protein, CDR3 DNA. The D gene is left open where the match is weak. Size values are once, few and many counts, or a class for expanded clones, and some rows have none.

D gene: TRBD1
V gene: TRBV11-1
J gene: TRBJ2-1
clone size: many
CDR3 protein: CASTGGAYNEQFF
CDR3 DNA: TGTGCCAGCACAGGGGGAGCCTACAATGAGCAGTTCTTC

D gene: -
V gene: TRBV11-2
J gene: TRBJ1-2
clone size: many
CDR3 protein: CASSLGPLDTF
CDR3 DNA: TGTGCCAGCAGCTTAGGCCCCCTCGATACCTTC

D gene: -
V gene: TRBV4-3
J gene: TRBJ2-3
clone size: few
CDR3 protein: CASSPESSTDTQYF
CDR3 DNA: TGCGCCAGCAGCCCCGAGAGCTCCACAGATACGCAGTATTTT

D gene: TRBD1
V gene: TRBV18
J gene: TRBJ2-7
clone size: -
CDR3 protein: CASSPEQGASEQYF
CDR3 DNA: TGTGCCAGCTCACCAGAGCAGGGGGCGAGCGAGCAGTACTTC

D gene: -
V gene: TRBV9
J gene: TRBJ1-2
clone size: many
CDR3 protein: CASSVQGNYGYTF
CDR3 DNA: TGTGCCAGCAGCGTACAGGGGAACTATGGCTACACCTTC

D gene: -
V gene: TRBV7-6
J gene: TRBJ2-1
clone size: -
CDR3 protein: CASSLLGGNNEQFF
CDR3 DNA: TGTGCCAGCAGCTTACTAGGAGGGAACAATGAGCAGTTCTTC

D gene: TRBD2
V gene: TRBV11-2
J gene: TRBJ2-2
clone size: many
CDR3 protein: CASSHPVISGRADTGELFF
CDR3 DNA: TGTGCCAGCAGCCACCCCGTAATTAGCGGGAGGGCCGACACCGGGGAGCTGTTTTTT

D gene: -
V gene: TRBV29-1
J gene: TRBJ1-1
clone size: -
CDR3 protein: CSVELASLNTEAFF
CDR3 DNA: TGCAGCGTTGAATTGGCCAGTCTGAACACTGAAGCTTTCTTT

D gene: TRBD2
V gene: TRBV28
J gene: TRBJ2-7
clone size: many
CDR3 protein: CASRSGGRVHEQYF
CDR3 DNA: TGTGCCAGCAGGTCGGGCGGGAGAGTCCACGAGCAGTACTTC

D gene: TRBD2
V gene: TRBV9
J gene: TRBJ2-5
clone size: many
CDR3 protein: CASSVVGDSGGGETQYF
CDR3 DNA: TGTGCCAGCAGCGTAGTGGGGGACTCGGGAGGGGGTGAGACCCAGTACTTC

D gene: TRBD2
V gene: TRBV11-2
J gene: TRBJ2-7
clone size: -
CDR3 protein: CASSGGTNNYEQYF
CDR3 DNA: TGTGCCAGCAGCGGCGGGACTAACAACTACGAGCAGTACTTC